These 24 T cell receptor beta chains share one sample of origin, sequenced in a study of blood T cell repertoires in COVID-19. The repertoire was sequenced with immunoSEQ multiplex PCR; TCRdb's copy has only in-frame clones and lacks some. This table has around 77,000 clones, around 90% appearing once. The sample comprised peripheral blood. These TCRs come from a woman aged 60 to 75 with active COVID-19.

V and J are TRBV15 and TRBJ2-3; a possible D gene is TRBD2 (6 bases). The germline V gene has CDR1 LNHNV and CDR2 YYDKDF (reference sequence). The CDR3 is 16 amino acids. The V end lost 0 bases, the J end lost 2 bases, and 12 bases lay between the germline ends. CDR3 protein: CATSRDWGGVTDTQYF. For the CDR3, the DNA is TGTGCCACCAGCAGAGATTGGGGCGGGGTCACAGATACGCAGTATTTT.

This clone turned up a few times. This sequence joins TRBV19 and TRBJ2-7, with TRBD2 matching 7 bases. V was pared by 1 base and J by 5 bases, with 8 bases of the junction left unmatched. CDR1 is LNHDA, CDR2 SQIVND, per germline (reference sequence). The CDR3 consists of 15 residues. CDR3 sequence (DNA): TGTGCCAGTAGTATAGTTGGGACTACCATGGACGAGCAGTACTTC. Translated, it gives CASSIVGTTMDEQYF.

CDR3 in DNA: TGTGCCAGCAGTTTCGCCTATACCTACGAGCAGTACTTC. Protein: CASSFAYTYEQYF. V and J are TRBV12-3 or TRBV12-4 and TRBJ2-7; D gene ambiguous. Trimming left V 3 bases short and J 2 bases short, with 8 bases between. The CDR3 runs to 13 residues.

Here the CDR3 reads CASSTGTGVTETQYF. The CDR3 nucleotides are TGTGCCAGCAGTACCGGGACAGGGGTTACAGAGACCCAGTACTTC. The chain carries TRBV6-5 and TRBJ2-5; 10 bases fit TRBD1. The CDR3 is 15 amino acids. Trimming cost V 5 bases and J 4 bases; bases outside gene matches: 7. Germline V CDR1 and CDR2: MNHEY, SVGAGI.

This chain connects TRBV15 to TRBJ2-3; the match to TRBD2 covers 12 bases. This CDR3 is 15 amino acids long. Looked up from germline, CDR1 is LNHNV and CDR2 is YYDKDF (reference sequence). With V trimmed by 1 base and J by 5 bases, 1 base remained unmatched. The DNA for the CDR3 is TGTGCCACCAGCAGAGGACTAGCGGGAGTAGATACGCAGTATTTT. Residues: CATSRGLAGVDTQYF.

The chain uses TRBV12-3 or TRBV12-4 and TRBJ1-5, with 7 bases aligning to TRBD1. Trimming took 6 bases from V and 7 from J; bases not matched to a gene: 6. The CDR3 runs 13 residues. CDR3 residues: CASRPTGDQPQHF. CDR3 sequence (DNA): TGTGCCAGCAGGCCCACAGGGGACCAGCCCCAGCATTTT.

The chain joins TRBV2 to TRBJ1-5; a possible D gene is TRBD1 (6 bases). The germline gives CDR1 SNHLY, CDR2 FYNNEI. Between the trimmed V and J ends, which lost 5 bases and 0 bases, there was a span of 11 bases. The CDR3 contains 15 residues. The chain's CDR3 is CASSRQDNSNQPQHF. CDR3 bases: TGTGCCAGCAGTAGACAGGATAATAGCAATCAGCCCCAGCATTTT.

This chain joins TRBV2 and TRBJ1-2; D unresolved. Per the germline V gene, CDR1 is SNHLY and CDR2 is FYNNEI. The CDR3 consists of 14 residues. V lost 2 bases to trimming and J lost 4 bases, with 11 bases between them. The CDR3 here is CASSEFREGYGYTF. CDR3 nucleotide sequence: TGTGCCAGCAGTGAATTTAGGGAGGGCTATGGCTACACCTTC.

This sequence joins TRBV19 and TRBJ1-1; weak D call: TRBD1 (5 bases). The V gene's germline CDR1 is LNHDA and CDR2 SQIVND (reference sequence). The CDR3 is 16 residues long. V gave up 4 bases and J gave up 3 bases, with 18 bases separating them. The CDR3 region has the DNA TGTGCCAGTAGTAAAATAACAGGTCATAGGCACACTGAAGCTTTCTTT. Protein sequence: CASSKITGHRHTEAFF.

The genes are TRBV6-5 and TRBJ2-7; TRBD2 is a possible D gene (5 bases). CDR3 size: 13 residues. The V end was cut by 7 bases, the J end by 1 base, with 11 bases between. Germline-derived CDR1 and CDR2 are MNHEY and SVGAGI. CDR3 in DNA: TGTGCCAGCAAAACTAGTAGGTCCTACGAGCAGTACTTC. The encoded protein is CASKTSRSYEQYF.

The rearrangement joins TRBV7-8 to TRBJ2-2, with a possible D match to TRBD2 (5 bases). CDR3 size: 12 residues. From germline, CDR1 is SGHVS and CDR2 FQNEAQ. Between the trimmed V and J ends, which lost 3 bases and 6 bases, there was a span of 5 bases. CDR3 nucleotides: TGTGCCAGCAGCTTTAGCGCCGGGGAGCTGTTTTTT. The encoded protein is CASSFSAGELFF.

The rearrangement links TRBV7-2 to TRBJ2-5; maybe TRBD2 (6 bases). Germline V lookup: CDR1 SGHTA, CDR2 FQGNSA. The CDR3 is 14 amino acids. The V end was cut by 2 bases, the J end by 4 bases, with 11 bases between. CDR3 sequence reads: CASSLLATRETQYF. CDR3 sequence (DNA): TGTGCCAGCAGCTTACTAGCGACACGAGAGACCCAGTACTTC.

V and J are TRBV11-2 and TRBJ2-5; 7 nucleotides align to TRBD2. Germline values: CDR1 SGHAT, CDR2 FQNNGV. The length of the CDR3 is 15 residues. With 4 bases clipped from V and 5 bases from J, the junction kept 10 bases outside the gene matches. In DNA, the CDR3 is TGTGCCAGCAGCTACAGCGGGAATGAAAGGGAGACCCAGTACTTC. It specifies CASSYSGNERETQYF.

This clone was recorded once. This chain joins TRBV4-1 and TRBJ1-4, with D unclear. The CDR3 is 15 amino acids. Trimming took 4 bases from V and 8 from J, leaving 17 bases between them. Germline V CDR1 and CDR2: MGHRA, YSYEKL. CDR3 sequence: CASSLRGWSEEKLFF. The CDR3 nucleotides read TGCGCCAGCAGCCTACGAGGTTGGTCTGAGGAAAAACTGTTTTTT.

This chain links TRBV30 with TRBJ1-1, with 8 bases identical to TRBD1. Germline V gives CDR1 GTSNPN, CDR2 SVGIG (reference sequence). Germline trimming cut 3 bases from V and 5 bases from J; bases unmatched to any gene: 8. The CDR3 extends over 14 amino acids. The CDR3 DNA sequence: TGTGCCTGGAGGGTACAGGGGGTTTATACTGAAGCTTTCTTT. It translates to CAWRVQGVYTEAFF.

The chain recombines TRBV4-2 with TRBJ2-7, with 7 nucleotides matching TRBD2. V shed 2 bases and J 3 bases; nucleotides not matched to a gene: 4. This CDR3 has 14 residues. CDR1 is LGHNA and CDR2 is YNFKEQ in the germline V gene. The CDR3 nucleotides read TGTGCCAGCAGCCAACCGTCTAGCGGCTACGAGCAGTACTTC. Protein: CASSQPSSGYEQYF.

V and J are TRBV5-1 and TRBJ1-1; D is ambiguous. Between the trimmed V and J ends, which lost 0 bases and 4 bases, there was a span of 13 bases. This CDR3 has 15 residues. The V gene's germline CDR1 is SGHRS and CDR2 YFSETQ. CDR3 amino acids: CASSLASSGTTEAFF. The CDR3 DNA sequence: TGCGCCAGCAGCTTGGCGTCCTCCGGTACCACTGAAGCTTTCTTT. The full variable domain, rest sourced from reference TRBV5-1 and TRBJ1-1, is KAGVTQTPRYLIKTRGQQVTLSCSPISGHRSVSWYQQTPGQGLQFLFEYFSETQRNKGNFPGRFSGRQFSNSRSEMNVSTLELGDSALYLCASSLASSGTTEAFFGQGTRLTVV.

The chain combines TRBV5-1 with TRBJ2-4; TRBD1 matches at 8 bases. Per germline, CDR1 SGHRS and CDR2 YFSETQ. The V and J ends lost 4 bases and 11 bases, in that order; junction bases with no gene match: 8. The CDR3 covers 13 residues. CDR3 DNA: TGCGCCAGCAGCCGACCCGACAGGGGTCTTCAGTACTTC. Its translation: CASSRPDRGLQYF. Full variable domain (outside the CDR3, taken from reference TRBV5-1 and TRBJ2-4): KAGVTQTPRYLIKTRGQQVTLSCSPISGHRSVSWYQQTPGQGLQFLFEYFSETQRNKGNFPGRFSGRQFSNSRSEMNVSTLELGDSALYLCASSRPDRGLQYFGAGTRLSVL.

This chain connects TRBV18 to TRBJ2-7, with D perhaps matching TRBD1 (6 bases). Deletions cut 3 bases from V and 4 bases from J, with 28 bases between. Germline V gene sequence: CDR1 KGHSH, CDR2 LQKENI. This CDR3 comprises 19 residues. The DNA for the CDR3 is TGTGCCAGCTCACCTGCTTTGCAGGGGCGATCAGAAAAGCTTTACGAGCAGTACTTC. Amino acid sequence: CASSPALQGRSEKLYEQYF.

The chain uses TRBV25-1 and TRBJ2-3; D perhaps matches TRBD2 (6 bases). The V end was cut by 1 base, the J end by 0 bases, with 8 bases between. The CDR3 sequence is 15 residues long. Germline values: CDR1 MGHDK, CDR2 SYGVNS. The DNA for the CDR3 is TGTGCCAGCAGTGAATGGGGGGTCAGCACAGATACGCAGTATTTT. As protein: CASSEWGVSTDTQYF.

The rearrangement uses TRBV5-6 and TRBJ2-7; the match to TRBD1 covers 10 bases. Germline CDR1 is SGHDT and CDR2 is YYEEEE. The ends lost 3 bases at V and 2 bases at J; junction bases unmatched: 2. The CDR3 is 14 amino acids. CDR3 residues: CASSSGTGAYEQYF. Here the CDR3 DNA reads TGTGCCAGCAGCTCCGGGACAGGGGCCTACGAGCAGTACTTC.

The chain carries TRBV7-2 and TRBJ1-3; 7 positions agree with TRBD1. CDR1 is SGHTA and CDR2 is FQGNSA in the germline V gene. This CDR3 comprises 15 residues. The V segment lost 3 bases and the J segment 7 bases; nucleotides outside the gene matches: 9. The CDR3 DNA is TGTGCCAGCAGCTTGGGCACAGGGGTTCTTAACACCATATATTTT. As protein: CASSLGTGVLNTIYF.

This chain connects TRBV29-1 to TRBJ1-4, with a possible D match to TRBD1 (5 bases). Germline assignment: CDR1 SQVTM and CDR2 ANQGSEA. Trimming stripped 6 bases from V and 7 bases from J, with 12 bases between. This CDR3 region has 12 residues. The CDR3 sequence: CSVDNGGEKLFF. The CDR3, as DNA: TGCAGCGTAGATAACGGGGGTGAAAAACTGTTTTTT.

This clone was seen once. The chain combines TRBV11-1 with TRBJ1-2, with TRBD1 matching 7 bases. Per germline, CDR1 SGHAT and CDR2 FQDESV (reference sequence). CDR3 size: 15 residues. The ends lost 5 bases at V and 0 bases at J; junction bases unmatched: 6. CDR3 nucleotide sequence: TGTGCCAGCAGCCCCGACAGGGCACCTAACTATGGCTACACCTTC. As protein: CASSPDRAPNYGYTF. Looking up the rest from reference TRBV11-1 and TRBJ1-2 gives the full variable domain: EAEVAQSPRYKITEKSQAVAFWCDPISGHATLYWYRQILGQGPELLVQFQDESVVDDSQLPKDRFSAERLKGVDSTLKIQPAELGDSAMYLCASSPDRAPNYGYTFGSGTRLTVV.